Shown below are 23 T cell receptor beta chains from a single sample sequenced in a study of CD8 T cells in ankylosing spondylitis. TCRdb re-analysed the 5' RACE reads in MiXCR, keeping a single row per CDR3 protein. The sample includes more than 250,000 distinct CDR3 sequences, 9.5% to 13% of them seen just once. Material for sequencing was blood, either unsorted or a sorted T cell fraction (not recorded which). Receptors were obtained from a female donor with ankylosing spondylitis or in good health (not recorded which).

This clonotype has ten or more counts. V usage is TRBV7-8 and J usage is TRBJ2-7; 7 bases align to TRBD1. In germline, CDR1 is SGHVS, CDR2 FQNEAQ. This CDR3 has 14 amino acids. The trim removed 4 bases at V and 0 bases at J, leaving 3 bases unmatched. CDR3 residues: CASSSDRVSYEQYF. DNA for the CDR3: TGTGCCAGCAGCTCTGACAGGGTCTCCTACGAGCAGTACTTC.

This clonotype was seen at least ten times. This CDR3 is CSARPGLKDTQYF. Here the CDR3 DNA reads TGCAGTGCCCGTCCGGGGCTGAAAGATACGCAGTATTTT. The rearrangement joins TRBV20-1 to TRBJ2-3, with D perhaps TRBD1 or TRBD2 (5 bases each). The CDR3 is 13 amino acids. Trimming cost V 6 bases and J 5 bases, with 15 bases left between them. The germline V gene has CDR1 DFQATT and CDR2 SNEGSKA (reference sequence).

This clonotype was seen only a few times. The genes are TRBV19 and TRBJ2-1; unclear D gene. Trimming took 2 bases from V and 3 from J, leaving 11 bases between them. The CDR3 has 15 amino acids. In germline, CDR1 is LNHDA, CDR2 SQIVND (reference sequence). In DNA, the CDR3 is TGTGCCAGTAGTATAAGGTCAATGGTCTACAATGAGCAGTTCTTC. The encoded protein is CASSIRSMVYNEQFF.

This clonotype was seen ten or more times. This chain links TRBV5-1 with TRBJ2-1; 13 bases map to TRBD2. The CDR3 sequence is 18 residues long. V dropped 0 bases and J dropped 7; count of bases not matched to a gene: 10. CDR1 and CDR2 from the germline V gene are SGHRS and YFSETQ. Here the CDR3 DNA reads TGCGCCAGCAGCTTGGGGACATTCCGACTAGCGGGGGGTAATGAGCAGTTCTTC. The encoded protein is CASSLGTFRLAGGNEQFF.

The table lists this clonotype with many counts. CDR3 loop: CASSQDSALGVHGYTF. The CDR3 DNA reads as TGCGCCAGCAGCCAAGATTCGGCCCTCGGCGTTCATGGCTACACCTTC. The chain uses TRBV4-3 and TRBJ1-2; unclear D gene. This CDR3 has 16 residues. With 0 bases removed from V and 6 bases from J, the gap between germline ends came to 17 bases. Germline-derived CDR1 and CDR2 are LGHNA and YSLEER.

The chain has TRBV19 and TRBJ1-5, with D unresolved. With 5 bases removed from V and 1 base from J, the gap between germline ends came to 18 bases. This CDR3 is built from 17 residues. Germline V gene lookup returns CDR1 LNHDA and CDR2 SQIVND (reference sequence). For the CDR3, the DNA is TGTGCCAGTAGTTCCCGGGGTCTAGGAGGGAGCAATCAGCCCCAGCATTTT. This gives the protein CASSSRGLGGSNQPQHF. The whole variable domain, filled in from reference TRBV19 and TRBJ1-5, reads DGGITQSPKYLFRKEGQNVTLSCEQNLNHDAMYWYRQDPGQGLRLIYYSQIVNDFQKGDIAEGYSVSREKKESFPLTVTSAQKNPTAFYLCASSSRGLGGSNQPQHFGDGTRLSIL.

This clonotype was picked up many times. The chain links TRBV20-1 to TRBJ2-7; weak D call: TRBD1 (6 bases). The CDR3 runs to 14 residues. CDR1 and CDR2 (germline): DFQATT, SNEGSKA (reference sequence). V was pared by 6 bases and J by 0 bases, with 15 bases between. The CDR3: CSAQDRRSSYEQYF. CDR3 nucleotides: TGCAGTGCCCAAGACAGGCGGAGCTCCTACGAGCAGTACTTC.

This clonotype was seen ten or more times. The rearrangement joins TRBV5-1 to TRBJ2-7; D gene ambiguous. The germline V gene has CDR1 SGHRS and CDR2 YFSETQ. The V end lost 4 bases, the J end lost 5 bases, and 10 bases lay between the germline ends. The CDR3 is made up of 12 amino acids. The CDR3 DNA is TGCGCCAGCAGCGGGCTGGGGAACGAGCAGTACTTC. Encoded protein: CASSGLGNEQYF.

The V call is TRBV2, the J call TRBJ2-5; D could derive from TRBD1 or TRBD2 (5 bases each). The CDR3 spans 16 residues. Trimming cost V 4 bases and J 3 bases, with 18 bases left between them. In germline, CDR1 is SNHLY, CDR2 FYNNEI. The DNA for the CDR3 is TGTGCCAGCAGTGGGGACCTCGGCCCCTGGGAAGAGACCCAGTACTTC. It is translated as CASSGDLGPWEETQYF.

This clonotype was seen many times. This chain links TRBV10-3 with TRBJ2-3; perhaps TRBD2 as D (5 bases). V shed 6 bases and J shed 6 bases, with 13 bases lying between them. Germline V lookup: CDR1 ENHRY, CDR2 SYGVKD. This CDR3 has 13 amino acids. The DNA of the CDR3 is TGTGCCATCAGGAAGGACTTGCCGGATACGCAGTATTTT. Translated, it gives CAIRKDLPDTQYF.

This clonotype was observed a few times. This chain uses TRBV12-3 or TRBV12-4 with TRBJ1-6; TRBD1 is a possible D gene (5 bases). The V gene lost 6 bases and the J gene lost 8 bases, with 17 bases spanning the gap. There are 15 residues in the CDR3. The CDR3 DNA follows: TGTGCCAGCAGCCGAACCGGGACTAGCCATTCACCCCTCCACTTT. As protein: CASSRTGTSHSPLHF.

This clonotype was detected a few times. This chain connects TRBV27 to TRBJ2-3; tentatively, D is TRBD1 or TRBD2 (7 bases each). The CDR3 extends over 15 amino acids. CDR1 and CDR2 (germline): MNHEY, SMNVEV (reference sequence). V lost 6 bases, J lost 1 base, and 14 bases lay in between. Written as DNA, the CDR3 is TGTGCCAGCAGCCAGGGGGGGGGCGGCACAGATACGCAGTATTTT. This gives the protein CASSQGGGGTDTQYF.

Many counts were recorded for this clonotype. This sequence joins TRBV7-6 and TRBJ1-6; D unresolved. V was shortened by 1 base and J by 4 bases, with 8 bases between the two germline ends. Germline V gene data show CDR1 as SGHVS and CDR2 as FNYEAQ. The CDR3 sequence is 15 residues long. Here the CDR3 DNA reads TGTGCCAGCAGCTTAGGGAACAGTTATAATTCACCCCTCCACTTT. Its protein is CASSLGNSYNSPLHF.

The chain joins TRBV7-8 to TRBJ1-2; D is perhaps TRBD1 (5 bases). V was trimmed by 2 bases and J by 8 bases, leaving 18 bases between them. CDR3 length equals 15 residues. The germline V gene encodes CDR1 SGHVS and CDR2 FQNEAQ. The CDR3 reads CASSLSWGPLMGYTF. Written as DNA, the CDR3 is TGTGCCAGCAGCTTATCTTGGGGACCGTTGATGGGCTACACCTTC. Looking up the rest from reference TRBV7-8 and TRBJ1-2 gives the full variable domain: GAGVSQSPRYKVAKRGQDVALRCDPISGHVSLFWYQQALGQGPEFLTYFQNEAQLDKSGLPSDRFFAERPEGSVSTLKIQRTQQEDSAVYLCASSLSWGPLMGYTFGSGTRLTVV.

This clonotype was detected ten times or more. CDR3 region: CSALLGPGQYF. For the CDR3, the DNA is TGCAGTGCTTTACTAGGCCCCGGGCAGTATTTT. The chain employs TRBV20-1 and TRBJ2-3, with a tentative D call TRBD2 (5 bases). The V and J ends lost 5 bases and 11 bases respectively, with 14 bases between them. This CDR3 contains 11 residues. The germline V gene encodes CDR1 DFQATT and CDR2 SNEGSKA (reference sequence).

This clonotype showed up many times. The chain uses TRBV12-3 or TRBV12-4 and TRBJ1-5; TRBD1 aligns across 7 bases. Trimming took 5 bases from V and 9 from J; bases not matched to a gene: 10. The CDR3 loop spans 14 amino acids. CDR3 region: CASSPRQGAGPQHF. The CDR3 DNA reads TGTGCCAGCAGTCCCAGACAGGGTGCGGGGCCCCAGCATTTT.

The sample holds many counts of this clonotype. The rearrangement links TRBV24-1 to TRBJ2-3, with 7 bases lining up with TRBD2. This CDR3 comprises 17 residues. V lost 0 bases to trimming and J lost 3 bases; unmatched junction nucleotides: 8. CDR1 KGHDR and CDR2 SFDVKD come from the germline V gene. CDR3 region: CATSDLTAGRTTDTQYF. Written as DNA, the CDR3 is TGTGCCACCAGTGATTTGACAGCGGGAAGAACGACAGATACGCAGTATTTT.

The sample holds many counts of this clonotype. This chain uses TRBV5-8 with TRBJ1-1; D is uncertain. Germline V gene sequence: CDR1 SGHTS, CDR2 YDEGEE. The CDR3 sequence is 13 residues long. Trimming took 0 bases from V and 3 from J, leaving 6 bases between them. The CDR3 here is CASSLVVDTEAFF. As DNA, the CDR3 is TGTGCCAGCAGCTTGGTCGTTGACACTGAAGCTTTCTTT.

V gene TRBV5-1 combines with J gene TRBJ1-4; TRBD1 matches 8 bases. V gave up 2 bases and J gave up 3 bases; unmatched junction bases: 3. CDR3 length equals 15 residues. CDR1 is SGHRS, CDR2 YFSETQ, per germline. The DNA for the CDR3 is TGCGCCAGCAGCTTACAGGGGGGACCTAATGAAAAACTGTTTTTT. Amino acid sequence: CASSLQGGPNEKLFF.

This clonotype occurred a few times. The rearrangement links TRBV11-2 to TRBJ1-2; TRBD1 matches 11 bases. V shed 5 bases, J shed 0 bases, and the junction held 8 bases outside the gene matches. The germline gives CDR1 SGHAT, CDR2 FQNNGV. The CDR3 runs 17 residues. CDR3 loop: CASSRTGQGAANYGYTF. The CDR3, as DNA: TGTGCCAGCAGCCGAACCGGACAGGGGGCAGCTAACTATGGCTACACCTTC.

This clonotype appeared a few times. The chain combines TRBV5-1 with TRBJ2-2; TRBD2 aligns across 7 bases. Germline assignment: CDR1 SGHRS and CDR2 YFSETQ. The CDR3 contains 15 residues. With V trimmed by 5 bases and J by 7 bases, 11 bases remained unmatched. CDR3 in amino acids: CASRHRRGTDGELFF. The CDR3, as DNA: TGCGCCAGCAGACATCGGCGGGGGACGGACGGGGAGCTGTTTTTT.

This clonotype was counted many times. This chain links TRBV5-1 with TRBJ2-5; TRBD2 agrees at 12 bases. The CDR3 contains 16 residues. Germline V gene sequence: CDR1 SGHRS, CDR2 YFSETQ. The ends lost 4 bases at V and 1 base at J; junction bases unmatched: 5. CDR3 DNA: TGCGCCAGCAGCATAGGACTAGCGGGACTCCAAGAGACCCAGTACTTC. Its translation is CASSIGLAGLQETQYF.

The table lists this clonotype with many counts. This rearrangement joins TRBV12-3 or TRBV12-4 to TRBJ2-7; the match to TRBD1 covers 8 bases. V lost 3 bases, J lost 3 bases, and 4 bases stayed unmatched. The CDR3 has 14 amino acids. CDR3 region: CASSLGQANYEQYF. The CDR3 coding sequence is TGTGCCAGCAGTTTGGGACAGGCAAACTACGAGCAGTACTTC.